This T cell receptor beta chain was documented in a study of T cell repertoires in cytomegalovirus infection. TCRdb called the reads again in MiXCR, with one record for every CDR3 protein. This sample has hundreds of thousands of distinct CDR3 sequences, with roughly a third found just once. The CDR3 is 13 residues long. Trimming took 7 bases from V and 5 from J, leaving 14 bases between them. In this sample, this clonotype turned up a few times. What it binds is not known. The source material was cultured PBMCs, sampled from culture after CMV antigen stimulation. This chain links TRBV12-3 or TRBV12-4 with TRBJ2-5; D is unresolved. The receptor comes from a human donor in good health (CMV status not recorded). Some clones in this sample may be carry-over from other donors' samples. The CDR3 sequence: CASTERSTETQYF. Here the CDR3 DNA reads TGTGCCAGCACCGAGAGATCCACGGAGACCCAGTACTTC.